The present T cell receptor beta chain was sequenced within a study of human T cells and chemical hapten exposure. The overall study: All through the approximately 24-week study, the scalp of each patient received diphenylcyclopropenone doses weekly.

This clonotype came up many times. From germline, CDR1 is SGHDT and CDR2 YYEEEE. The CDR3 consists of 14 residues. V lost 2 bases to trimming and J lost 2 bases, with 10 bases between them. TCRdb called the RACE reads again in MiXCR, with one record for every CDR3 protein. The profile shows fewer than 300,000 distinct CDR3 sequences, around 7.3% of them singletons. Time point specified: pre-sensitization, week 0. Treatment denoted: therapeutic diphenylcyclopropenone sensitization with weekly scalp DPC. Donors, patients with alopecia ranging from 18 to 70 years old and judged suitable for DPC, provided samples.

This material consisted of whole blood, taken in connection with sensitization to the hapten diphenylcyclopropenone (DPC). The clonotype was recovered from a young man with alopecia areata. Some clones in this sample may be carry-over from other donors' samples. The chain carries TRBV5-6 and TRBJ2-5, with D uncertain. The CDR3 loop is CASSFITLQETQYF. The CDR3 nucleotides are TGTGCCAGCAGCTTTATAACTCTGCAAGAGACCCAGTACTTC.